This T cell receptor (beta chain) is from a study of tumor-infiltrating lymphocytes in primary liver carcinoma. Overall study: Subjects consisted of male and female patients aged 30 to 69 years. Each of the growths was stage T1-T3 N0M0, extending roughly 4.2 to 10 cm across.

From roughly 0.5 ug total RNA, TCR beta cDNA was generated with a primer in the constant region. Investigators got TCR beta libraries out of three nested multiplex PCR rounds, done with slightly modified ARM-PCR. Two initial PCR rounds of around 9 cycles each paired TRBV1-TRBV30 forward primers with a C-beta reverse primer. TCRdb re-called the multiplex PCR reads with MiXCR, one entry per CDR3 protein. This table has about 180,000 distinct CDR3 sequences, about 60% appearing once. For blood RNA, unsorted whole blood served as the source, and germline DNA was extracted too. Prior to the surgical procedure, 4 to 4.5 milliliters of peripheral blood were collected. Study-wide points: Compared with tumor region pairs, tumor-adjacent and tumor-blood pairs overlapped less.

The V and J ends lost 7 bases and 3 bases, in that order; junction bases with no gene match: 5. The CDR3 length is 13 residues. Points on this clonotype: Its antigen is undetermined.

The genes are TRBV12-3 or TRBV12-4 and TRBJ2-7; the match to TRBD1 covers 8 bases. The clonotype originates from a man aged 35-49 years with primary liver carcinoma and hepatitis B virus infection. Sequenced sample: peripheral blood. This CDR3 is CASIMTGDYEQYF. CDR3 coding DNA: TGTGCCAGCATTATGACAGGGGACTACGAGCAGTACTTC.